A selection of T cell receptor beta chains follows, all from one sample in a study of control samples from healthy donors and cancer patients. TCRdb's copy holds only in-frame clones and misses some; the assay was immunoSEQ multiplex PCR. This table holds about 69,000 clones, 84% found once. The specimen was PBMCs. Source of these receptors: a woman aged 45-65 years with lung cancer. Each CDR3 is given with its conserved first and last residue. Fields, in order: CDR3 DNA, CDR3 protein, J gene, D gene, clone size, V gene. The D gene is left open where the match is weak. Size is omitted from some rows. Given values are once, few, many or a class for expanded clones.

cdr3_nt: TGTGCCAGCCCCCGGACAGGATACACTGAAGCTTTCTTT
cdr3_aa: CASPRTGYTEAFF
j_call: TRBJ1-1
d_call: TRBD1
clone_size: NA
v_call: TRBV6-5

cdr3_nt: TGCGCCAGCAGCTATCTAGATCAGGGGGATGGCTACACCTTC
cdr3_aa: CASSYLDQGDGYTF
j_call: TRBJ1-2
d_call: TRBD1
clone_size: NA
v_call: TRBV5-1

cdr3_nt: TGCGCCAGCAGCCAAGCCGGGACAGCTAATGAAAAACTGTTTTTT
cdr3_aa: CASSQAGTANEKLFF
j_call: TRBJ1-4
d_call: TRBD1
clone_size: NA
v_call: TRBV4-3

cdr3_nt: TGTGCCAGCTCAAATAGAGAGACCCAGTACTTC
cdr3_aa: CASSNRETQYF
j_call: TRBJ2-5
d_call: NA
clone_size: NA
v_call: TRBV18

cdr3_nt: TGTGCCAGCAGCGTAGCCCAGGGGGTGGCTCTATACGAGCAGTACTTC
cdr3_aa: CASSVAQGVALYEQYF
j_call: TRBJ2-7
d_call: TRBD1
clone_size: NA
v_call: TRBV9

cdr3_nt: TGTGCCAGCAGCTTAAGAGGAGAGACCCAGTACTTC
cdr3_aa: CASSLRGETQYF
j_call: TRBJ2-5
d_call: NA
clone_size: NA
v_call: TRBV7-3

cdr3_nt: TGTGCCAGCAGCGGCACCCAAACAGATACGCAGTATTTT
cdr3_aa: CASSGTQTDTQYF
j_call: TRBJ2-3
d_call: NA
clone_size: NA
v_call: TRBV9

cdr3_nt: TGTGCCAGTAGTATACAGGTGGCTAACTCTGGAAACACCATATATTTT
cdr3_aa: CASSIQVANSGNTIYF
j_call: TRBJ1-3
d_call: NA
clone_size: once
v_call: TRBV19

cdr3_nt: TGCGCCAGCAGCCAAGATCGCACAGCGGTTTATGAAGCTTTCTTT
cdr3_aa: CASSQDRTAVYEAFF
j_call: TRBJ1-1
d_call: NA
clone_size: NA
v_call: TRBV4-3

cdr3_nt: TGTGCCAGCAGCGGGCATTTGGAGGGGGAGCTGTTTTTT
cdr3_aa: CASSGHLEGELFF
j_call: TRBJ2-2
d_call: NA
clone_size: NA
v_call: TRBV5-6

cdr3_nt: TGCGCCAGCAGCCAAGATGCGAGACAGGGAGGTGGCTACACCTTC
cdr3_aa: CASSQDARQGGGYTF
j_call: TRBJ1-2
d_call: TRBD1
clone_size: NA
v_call: TRBV4-3

cdr3_nt: TGTGCCAGCAGTTCGGCCGGGACAGGGGCCATAGCTAACTATGGCTACACCTTC
cdr3_aa: CASSSAGTGAIANYGYTF
j_call: TRBJ1-2
d_call: TRBD1
clone_size: NA
v_call: TRBV28

cdr3_nt: TGTGCCAGCAGCCAAGATGTCCGCCTGAGTGCTGGAAACACCATATATTTT
cdr3_aa: CASSQDVRLSAGNTIYF
j_call: TRBJ1-3
d_call: NA
clone_size: NA
v_call: TRBV3-1/TRBV3-2

cdr3_nt: TGTGCCAGCAGTACAGGATCTGGAAACACCATATATTTT
cdr3_aa: CASSTGSGNTIYF
j_call: TRBJ1-3
d_call: NA
clone_size: NA
v_call: TRBV6-5

cdr3_nt: TGTGCCAGCAGTTCTACAGGACTAGCTCAAGAGCAGTTCTTC
cdr3_aa: CASSSTGLAQEQFF
j_call: TRBJ2-1
d_call: TRBD2
clone_size: NA
v_call: TRBV28

cdr3_nt: TGTGCCTGGAGGATGTACGAGGGCATGAACACTGAAGCTTTCTTT
cdr3_aa: CAWRMYEGMNTEAFF
j_call: TRBJ1-1
d_call: NA
clone_size: once
v_call: TRBV30

cdr3_nt: TGCGCCAGCAGCACTAACACGAACACTGAAGCTTTCTTT
cdr3_aa: CASSTNTNTEAFF
j_call: TRBJ1-1
d_call: NA
clone_size: NA
v_call: TRBV5-1

cdr3_nt: TGTGCCAGCAACTTAGGCAGGGGGGAGACCCAGTACTTC
cdr3_aa: CASNLGRGETQYF
j_call: TRBJ2-5
d_call: TRBD1
clone_size: NA
v_call: TRBV7-2

cdr3_nt: TGTGCCACCAGCAGAGAAAAGTACAGGGAAGACACCGGGGAGCTGTTTTTT
cdr3_aa: CATSREKYREDTGELFF
j_call: TRBJ2-2
d_call: NA
clone_size: once
v_call: TRBV15

cdr3_nt: TGTGCCAGCAATTTAGGGGACGCAGGTGAAAGCAATCAGCCCCAGCATTTT
cdr3_aa: CASNLGDAGESNQPQHF
j_call: TRBJ1-5
d_call: NA
clone_size: once
v_call: TRBV27

cdr3_nt: TGTGCCAGCAGCGTAGGAGACAGTACCTCCGGGGAGCTGTTTTTT
cdr3_aa: CASSVGDSTSGELFF
j_call: TRBJ2-2
d_call: NA
clone_size: few
v_call: TRBV9

cdr3_nt: TGTGCCAGCAGCTACCAGCGGGGGGGCGGGGAGACCCAGTACTTC
cdr3_aa: CASSYQRGGGETQYF
j_call: TRBJ2-5
d_call: TRBD2
clone_size: NA
v_call: TRBV7-2

cdr3_nt: TGTGCCAGCAGCTTACAACAGACCAACACTGAAGCTTTCTTT
cdr3_aa: CASSLQQTNTEAFF
j_call: TRBJ1-1
d_call: NA
clone_size: NA
v_call: TRBV7-2

cdr3_nt: TGTGCCAGCAGCTTAAAGAGACTAGCGGGGGAGCAGTTCTTC
cdr3_aa: CASSLKRLAGEQFF
j_call: TRBJ2-1
d_call: TRBD2
clone_size: NA
v_call: TRBV7-2

cdr3_nt: TGTGCCAGCAGCCTTTCATGGATGAACACTGAAGCTTTCTTT
cdr3_aa: CASSLSWMNTEAFF
j_call: TRBJ1-1
d_call: NA
clone_size: NA
v_call: TRBV4-2

cdr3_nt: TGTGCCAGCAGCCAGGCGCTGGGCGAGACCCAGTACTTC
cdr3_aa: CASSQALGETQYF
j_call: TRBJ2-5
d_call: NA
clone_size: once
v_call: TRBV13

cdr3_nt: TGCAGCGGAACGACAGGGGTTGGGCAGCCCCAGCATTTT
cdr3_aa: CSGTTGVGQPQHF
j_call: TRBJ1-5
d_call: TRBD1
clone_size: NA
v_call: TRBV29-1

cdr3_nt: TGTGCCAGCAGCCCAACCATTGACAGGGTAGGAGGCTACACCTTC
cdr3_aa: CASSPTIDRVGGYTF
j_call: TRBJ1-2
d_call: TRBD1
clone_size: NA
v_call: TRBV7-2